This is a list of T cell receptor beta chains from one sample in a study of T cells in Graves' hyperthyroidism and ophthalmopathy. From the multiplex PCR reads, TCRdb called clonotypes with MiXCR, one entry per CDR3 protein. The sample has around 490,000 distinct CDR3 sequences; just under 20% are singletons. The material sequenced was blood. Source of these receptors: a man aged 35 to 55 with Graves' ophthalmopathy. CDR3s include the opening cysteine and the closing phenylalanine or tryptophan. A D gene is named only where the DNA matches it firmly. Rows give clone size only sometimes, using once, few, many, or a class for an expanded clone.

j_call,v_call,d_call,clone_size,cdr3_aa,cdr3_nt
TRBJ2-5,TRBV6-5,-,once,CASSYGAAAPKEETQYF,TGTGCCAGCAGTTATGGAGCGGCGGCACCCAAGGAGGAGACCCAGTACTTC
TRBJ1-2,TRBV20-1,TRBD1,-,CSAPRDRGSRDYGYTF,TGCAGTGCTCCCAGGGACAGGGGAAGCCGGGACTATGGCTACACCTTC
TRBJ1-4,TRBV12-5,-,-,CASGLRDGSNEKLFF,TGTGCTAGTGGTCTCCGGGACGGTTCTAATGAAAAACTGTTTTTT
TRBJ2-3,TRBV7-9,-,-,CAGSLGQGDTDTQYF,TGTGCCGGCAGCTTAGGCCAAGGGGACACAGATACGCAGTATTTT
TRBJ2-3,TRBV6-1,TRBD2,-,CAISEVTGGSTDTQYF,TGTGCCATCAGTGAGGTGACGGGGGGAAGCACAGATACGCAGTATTTT
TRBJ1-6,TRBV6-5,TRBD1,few,CASSYGQGESPLHF,TGTGCCAGCAGTTACGGACAGGGGGAATCACCCCTCCACTTT
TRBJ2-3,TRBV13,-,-,CASSSRLGVTDTQYF,TGTGCCAGCAGCTCCAGACTAGGGGTCACAGATACGCAGTATTTT
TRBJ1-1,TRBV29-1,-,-,CSVVTVEAFF,TGCAGCGTTGTTACGGTTGAAGCTTTCTTT
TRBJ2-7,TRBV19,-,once,CASSPRDNDEQYF,TGTGCCAGTAGTCCCCGGGACAACGACGAGCAGTACTTC
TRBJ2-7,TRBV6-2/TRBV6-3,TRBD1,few,CANEPGQGGWNEQYF,TGTGCCAACGAACCGGGACAGGGCGGTTGGAACGAGCAGTACTTC
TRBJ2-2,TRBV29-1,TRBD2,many,CSVEDLADGELFF,TGCAGCGTTGAGGATCTAGCGGACGGGGAGCTGTTTTTT
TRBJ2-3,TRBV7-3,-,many,CASRGGSTDTQYF,TGTGCCAGCAGAGGTGGGAGCACAGATACGCAGTATTTT
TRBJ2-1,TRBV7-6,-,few,CASSLEVRGDLPQEWFF,TGTGCCAGCAGCTTAGAAGTGCGTGGGGACCTGCCCCAGGAGTGGTTCTTC
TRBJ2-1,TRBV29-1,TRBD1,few,CSVDYDLARTGHYNGYNEQFF,TGCAGCGTCGACTACGACCTTGCCCGGACAGGGCACTATAATGGCTACAATGAGCAGTTCTTC
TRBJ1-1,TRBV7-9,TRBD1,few,CASSPGQGVGDTEAFF,TGTGCCAGCAGCCCCGGACAGGGGGTGGGGGACACTGAAGCTTTCTTT
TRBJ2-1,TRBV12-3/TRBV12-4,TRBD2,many,CASLAGGQRYNEQFF,TGTGCCAGCCTAGCGGGAGGGCAAAGGTACAATGAGCAGTTCTTC
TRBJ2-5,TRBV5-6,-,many,CASSLDAAYQETQYF,TGTGCCAGCAGCTTGGATGCAGCGTACCAAGAGACCCAGTACTTC
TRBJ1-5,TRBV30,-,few,CAWNENGPQHF,TGTGCCTGGAACGAGAACGGGCCCCAGCATTTT
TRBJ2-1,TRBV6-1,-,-,CASSYGLSYNEQFF,TGTGCCAGCAGTTATGGACTCTCCTACAATGAGCAGTTCTTC
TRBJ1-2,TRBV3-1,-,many,CASSQGGYGYTF,TGTGCCAGCAGCCAAGGGGGCTATGGCTACACCTTC
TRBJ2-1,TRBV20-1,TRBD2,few,CSAVSGTSGVNEQFF,TGCAGTGCCGTCTCAGGGACTAGCGGCGTCAATGAGCAGTTCTTC
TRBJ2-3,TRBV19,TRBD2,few,CASRGLAGAAAPTDTQYF,TGTGCCAGTAGGGGACTAGCGGGAGCCGCAGCCCCCACAGATACGCAGTATTTT
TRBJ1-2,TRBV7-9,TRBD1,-,CASSLETGQGYGYTF,TGTGCCAGCAGCTTAGAAACGGGACAGGGGTATGGCTACACCTTC
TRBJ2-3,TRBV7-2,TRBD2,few,CASSPHSGGPGGTQYF,TGTGCCAGCAGCCCCCATAGCGGGGGGCCCGGGGGCACGCAGTATTTT
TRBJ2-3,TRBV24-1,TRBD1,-,CATSDLNRGPDTQYF,TGTGCCACCAGTGATTTGAACAGGGGGCCAGATACGCAGTATTTT
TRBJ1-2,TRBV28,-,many,CASSLSLGAPHTTYGYTF,TGTGCCAGCAGTTTATCCCTCGGGGCCCCACACACCACCTATGGCTACACCTTC
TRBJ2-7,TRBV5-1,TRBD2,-,CASTTSGDPYEQYF,TGCGCCAGCACGACCAGCGGGGACCCCTACGAGCAGTACTTC
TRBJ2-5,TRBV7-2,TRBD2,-,CASSSGLAFGEYF,TGTGCCAGCAGCTCCGGACTAGCATTTGGGGAGTACTTC
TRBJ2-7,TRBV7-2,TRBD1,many,CASSFSGRDRSYEQYF,TGTGCCAGCAGCTTCAGCGGCCGGGACAGGTCCTACGAGCAGTACTTC
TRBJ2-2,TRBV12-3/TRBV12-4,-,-,CASKIWTTGELFF,TGTGCCAGCAAGATTTGGACGACCGGGGAGCTGTTTTTT
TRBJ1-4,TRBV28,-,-,CASSSGARGEKLFF,TGTGCCAGCAGTTCCGGAGCACGGGGAGAAAAACTGTTTTTT
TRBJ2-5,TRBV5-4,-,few,CASSLKTDLQETQYF,TGTGCCAGCAGCTTGAAAACTGATCTTCAAGAGACCCAGTACTTC
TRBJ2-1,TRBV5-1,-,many,CASSTDSFYNEQFF,TGCGCCAGCAGCACGGACAGCTTCTACAATGAGCAGTTCTTC
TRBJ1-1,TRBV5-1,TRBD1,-,CASSLGSGGHTEAFF,TGCGCCAGCAGCTTGGGGTCAGGGGGCCACACTGAAGCTTTCTTT
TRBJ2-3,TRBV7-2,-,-,CASSPIGGGPSDTQYF,TGTGCCAGCAGCCCGATCGGGGGCGGTCCGTCGGATACGCAGTATTTT
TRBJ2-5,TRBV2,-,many,CASSDWGQNQETQYF,TGTGCCAGCAGTGACTGGGGTCAGAACCAAGAGACCCAGTACTTC
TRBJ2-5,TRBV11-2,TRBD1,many,CASSLGRQGAGETQYF,TGTGCCAGCAGCTTAGGGCGGCAGGGGGCGGGAGAGACCCAGTACTTC
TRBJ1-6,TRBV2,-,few,CASSAGIQSSPLHF,TGTGCCAGCAGTGCAGGGATCCAATCTTCACCCCTCCACTTT
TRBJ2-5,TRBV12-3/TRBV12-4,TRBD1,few,CASSSPGQGGETQYF,TGTGCCAGCAGTTCTCCGGGACAGGGTGGAGAGACCCAGTACTTC
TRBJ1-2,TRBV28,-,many,CASRGSTSYTF,TGTGCCAGCAGGGGTAGCACCAGCTACACCTTC
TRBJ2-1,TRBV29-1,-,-,CSARNWEQFF,TGCAGCGCCCGAAACTGGGAGCAGTTCTTC
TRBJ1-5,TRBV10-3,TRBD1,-,CAISEEGADSINQPQHF,TGTGCCATCAGTGAGGAGGGGGCCGACAGCATCAATCAGCCCCAGCATTTT
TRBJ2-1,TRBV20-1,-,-,CSARHPDRYNEQFF,TGCAGTGCTAGACACCCCGACCGCTACAATGAGCAGTTCTTC
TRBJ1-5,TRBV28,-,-,CASRPSGAGNQPQHF,TGTGCCAGCCGTCCTTCAGGGGCTGGCAATCAGCCCCAGCATTTT
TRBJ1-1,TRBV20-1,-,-,CSARPMNRDLTMNTEAFF,TGCAGTGCTAGGCCCATGAACCGGGACCTTACTATGAACACTGAGGCTTTCTTT
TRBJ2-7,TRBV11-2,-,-,CASSGWVSSYEQYF,TGTGCCAGCAGCGGATGGGTTAGCTCCTACGAGCAGTACTTC
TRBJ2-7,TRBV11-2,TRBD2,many,CASSRTSGPTYEQYF,TGTGCCAGCAGCCGGACTAGCGGGCCTACCTACGAGCAGTACTTC
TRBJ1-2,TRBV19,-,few,CASSTRGGYGYTF,TGTGCCAGTAGTACCAGGGGTGGCTATGGCTACACCTTC
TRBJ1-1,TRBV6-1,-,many,CASIRDGGVANTEAFF,TGTGCCAGCATAAGAGACGGTGGGGTGGCGAACACTGAAGCTTTCTTT
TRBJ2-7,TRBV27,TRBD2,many,CASGLLTSGNSYEQYF,TGTGCCAGCGGACTTCTCACTAGCGGCAACTCCTACGAGCAGTACTTC
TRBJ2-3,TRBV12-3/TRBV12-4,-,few,CASSSHRGLGGAGAHLSTDTQYF,TGTGCCAGCAGCTCTCACAGGGGGCTGGGTGGAGCGGGAGCACACTTGAGCACAGATACGCAGTATTTT
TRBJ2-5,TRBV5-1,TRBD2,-,CASSRLAGSQETQYF,TGCGCCAGCAGTAGACTAGCGGGGAGCCAAGAGACCCAGTACTTC
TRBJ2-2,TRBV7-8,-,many,CASSSRTGELFF,TGTGCCAGCAGCTCCCGCACCGGGGAGCTGTTTTTT